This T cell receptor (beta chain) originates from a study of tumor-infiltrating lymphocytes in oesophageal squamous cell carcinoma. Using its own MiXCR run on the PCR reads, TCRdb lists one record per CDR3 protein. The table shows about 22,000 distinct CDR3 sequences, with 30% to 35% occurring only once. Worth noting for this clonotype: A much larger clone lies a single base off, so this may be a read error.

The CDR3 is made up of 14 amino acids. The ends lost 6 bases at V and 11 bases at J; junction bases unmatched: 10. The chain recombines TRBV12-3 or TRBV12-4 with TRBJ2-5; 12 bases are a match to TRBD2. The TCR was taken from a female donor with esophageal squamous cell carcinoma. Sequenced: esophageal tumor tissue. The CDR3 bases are TGTGCCAGCAGCTGGACTAGCGGGAACAATGAGCAGTACTTC. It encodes CASSWTSGNNEQYF.